Shown below are 18 T cell receptor beta chains from a single sample sequenced in a study of blood T cell repertoires in COVID-19. Method: immunoSEQ multiplex PCR; TCRdb's copy keeps in-frame clones and lacks some. The sample yields 290,000 or so clones, around 90% seen once. The sequenced sample was PBMCs or T cells enriched from blood (not recorded which). These receptors originate from a woman in her twenties or thirties who had recovered from COVID-19.

The V and J genes are TRBV6-2 or TRBV6-3 and TRBJ2-1; the match to TRBD2 covers 8 bases. The CDR3 spans 14 residues. The V segment lost 2 bases and the J segment 4 bases; nucleotides outside the gene matches: 1. Germline V gene sequence: CDR1 MNHEY, CDR2 SVGEGT. The DNA for the CDR3 is TGTGCCAGCAGTTACAGCGGGGGTTACAATGAGCAGTTCTTC. Translating it yields CASSYSGGYNEQFF.

This clone appeared once. The CDR3 region is CATSDSGEPSYNEQFF. The CDR3 DNA follows: TGTGCCACCAGTGATTCGGGGGAACCCTCCTACAATGAGCAGTTCTTC. The chain uses TRBV24-1 and TRBJ2-1; the D gene is possibly TRBD2 (6 bases). The CDR3 extends over 16 amino acids. In germline, CDR1 is KGHDR, CDR2 SFDVKD. V lost 2 bases and J 0 bases, leaving 10 bases between the germline ends.

The chain combines TRBV5-1 with TRBJ2-1, with TRBD1 matching over 7 bases. This CDR3 is 16 amino acids long. Germline lookup yields CDR1 SGHRS and CDR2 YFSETQ. V was pared by 1 base and J by 6 bases, with 10 bases of the junction left unmatched. The CDR3: CASSLIGGSKINEQFF. For the CDR3, the DNA is TGCGCCAGCAGCTTGATAGGGGGCTCTAAAATCAATGAGCAGTTCTTC.

The chain has TRBV7-2 and TRBJ1-6; maybe TRBD1 (5 bases). The V gene lost 5 bases and the J gene lost 7 bases, with 15 bases spanning the gap. The CDR3 consists of 15 residues. CDR1 SGHTA and CDR2 FQGNSA come from the germline V gene. The CDR3 sequence is CASSPLTVANSPLHF. For the CDR3, the DNA is TGTGCCAGCAGCCCTCTGACAGTGGCGAATTCACCCCTCCACTTT.

V gene TRBV10-3 combines with J gene TRBJ2-7, with 7 bases matching TRBD2. The germline gives CDR1 ENHRY, CDR2 SYGVKD. With 7 bases clipped from V and 3 bases from J, the junction kept 6 bases outside the gene matches. The CDR3 length is 13 residues. The CDR3 DNA sequence: TGTGCCATCAAAACTAGCGCCAACTACGAGCAGTACTTC. Residues: CAIKTSANYEQYF.

This rearrangement joins TRBV24-1 to TRBJ2-7; D unresolved. Germline lookup yields CDR1 KGHDR and CDR2 SFDVKD. Trimming removed 5 bases at V and 0 bases at J, with 10 bases between. The CDR3 covers 14 residues. CDR3 nucleotides: TGTGCCACCAGTGCCCAGGCGAGCTCCTACGAGCAGTACTTC. This encodes CATSAQASSYEQYF.

The chain has TRBV24-1 and TRBJ2-1; 7 nucleotides agree with TRBD1. Germline values: CDR1 KGHDR, CDR2 SFDVKD. With V trimmed by 3 bases and J by 8 bases, 3 bases remained unmatched. CDR3 size: 13 residues. CDR3 in DNA: TGTGCCACCAGTGATAGCGACAGGGATGAGCAGTTCTTC. Translated: CATSDSDRDEQFF.

About this clone itself: Other DNA sequences in the same sample also yield this CDR3. The chain couples TRBV5-1 to TRBJ2-1; 12 bases align to TRBD2. Per the germline V gene, CDR1 is SGHRS and CDR2 is YFSETQ. The CDR3 consists of 15 residues. V was clipped by 3 bases and J by 5 bases; unmatched bases: 3. For the CDR3, the DNA is TGCGCCAGCAGCTCCGGACTAGCGGGGAACAATGAGCAGTTCTTC. The encoded protein is CASSSGLAGNNEQFF.

The genes are TRBV21-1 and TRBJ1-4; TRBD1 is taken as the D call from the table, unchecked against the DNA. TRBV21-1 is classified as a pseudogene. CDR3 size: 20 residues. CDR3: CASSKVSKQGELRANEKLFF. CDR3 DNA sequence: TGTGCCAGCAGCAAAGTGTCAAAGCAGGGGGAGCTTAGGGCTAATGAAAAACTGTTTTTT.

The chain couples TRBV4-2 to TRBJ2-1; 7 nucleotides agree with TRBD2. The J segment lost 0 bases and the V segment lost 2 bases, leaving 13 bases of the junction unmatched. In germline, CDR1 is LGHNA, CDR2 YNFKEQ. CDR3 length equals 19 residues. The chain's CDR3 is CASSQSYASGLRSYNEQFF. The CDR3 DNA follows: TGTGCCAGCAGCCAATCGTATGCTAGCGGACTCCGCTCCTACAATGAGCAGTTCTTC.

The V and J genes are TRBV5-4 and TRBJ1-1; the D is unclear. The CDR3 runs 13 residues. Germline V CDR1 and CDR2: SGHNT, YYREEE (reference sequence). The V end was cut by 2 bases, the J end by 5 bases, with 10 bases between. CDR3 sequence: CASSFGGETEAFF. The CDR3 bases are TGTGCCAGCAGCTTTGGTGGGGAGACTGAAGCTTTCTTT. The variable domain in full, completed from reference TRBV5-4 and TRBJ1-1, reads ETGVTQSPTHLIKTRGQQVTLRCSSQSGHNTVSWYQQALGQGPQFIFQYYREEENGRGNFPPRFSGLQFPNYSSELNVNALELDDSALYLCASSFGGETEAFFGQGTRLTVV.

The V gene is TRBV6-5, the J gene TRBJ1-2, with 7 bases identical to TRBD1. The ends lost 5 bases at V and 4 bases at J; junction bases unmatched: 4. From germline, CDR1 is MNHEY and CDR2 SVGAGI. This CDR3 is built from 13 residues. CDR3 protein: CASSKQGIYGYTF. The CDR3 DNA reads TGTGCCAGCAGTAAACAGGGGATCTATGGCTACACCTTC.

The rearrangement joins TRBV18 to TRBJ1-6, with D maybe TRBD1 (5 bases). The CDR3 totals 16 residues. Germline V gene lookup returns CDR1 KGHSH and CDR2 LQKENI. V gave up 2 bases and J gave up 7 bases, with 15 bases separating them. The CDR3: CASSPTIGQGNSPLHF. CDR3 nucleotides: TGTGCCAGCTCACCAACGATCGGACAAGGAAATTCACCCCTCCACTTT. Complete variable domain (other parts from reference TRBV18 and TRBJ1-6): NAGVMQNPRHLVRRRGQEARLRCSPMKGHSHVYWYRQLPEEGLKFMVYLQKENIIDESGMPKERFSAEFPKEGPSILRIQQVVRGDSAAYFCASSPTIGQGNSPLHFGNGTRLTVT.

V and J are TRBV28 and TRBJ1-1; 8 bases match TRBD1. The V gene end was trimmed by 5 bases and the J gene end by 1 base; junction bases not matched to a gene: 9. CDR3 length equals 16 residues. CDR1 is MDHEN and CDR2 is SYDVKM in the germline V gene. The CDR3 sequence is CASSLLPGTGNTEAFF. Written as DNA, the CDR3 is TGTGCCAGCAGTCTCCTCCCAGGGACAGGGAACACTGAAGCTTTCTTT.

This clone was seen a few times. The rearrangement uses TRBV7-2 and TRBJ1-3; 9 bases are a match to TRBD1. Germline CDR1 SGHTA, CDR2 FQGNSA. Trimming at V came to 5 bases and at J to 4 bases, leaving 12 bases not matched to a gene. The length of the CDR3 is 17 residues. The CDR3 bases are TGTGCCAGCAGCCCTATAAACCCGGGACAGGGAGGAAACACCATATATTTT. Amino acids: CASSPINPGQGGNTIYF.

The chain combines TRBV30 with TRBJ2-5; 11 bases match TRBD2. Per germline, CDR1 GTSNPN and CDR2 SVGIG (reference sequence). The V segment lost 8 bases and the J segment 4 bases; nucleotides outside the gene matches: 6. The CDR3 loop spans 13 amino acids. CDR3 coding DNA: TGTGCCGGGGATGGACTAGCGGGAGAGACCCAGTACTTC. It translates to CAGDGLAGETQYF.

V usage is TRBV6-6 and J usage is TRBJ1-2, with 12 bases lining up with TRBD1. V was clipped by 8 bases and J by 6 bases; unmatched bases: 10. CDR1 is MNHNY, CDR2 SVGAGI, per germline (reference sequence). The CDR3 length is 15 residues. The CDR3 DNA follows: TGTGCCAGCCGCCACCCGGGGGACAGGGGGCATGGCTACACCTTC. It specifies CASRHPGDRGHGYTF.

The V and J genes are TRBV28 and TRBJ1-6; D perhaps matches TRBD1 (6 bases). Germline loops: CDR1 MDHEN, CDR2 SYDVKM. Trimming left V 7 bases short and J 0 bases short, with 10 bases between. CDR3 length: 15 amino acids. CDR3 loop: CASTTGSSYNSPLHF. DNA of the CDR3: TGTGCCAGCACTACAGGGAGCTCCTATAATTCACCCCTCCACTTT.